This T cell receptor beta chain came from a study of early stage breast cancer tumors. Produced via immunoSEQ multiplex PCR; TCRdb's table is partial and in-frame only. Among roughly 1,900 clones, 69% were seen once, and the ten largest hold approximately 9.4%. Germline-derived CDR1 and CDR2 are SGHRS and YFSETQ. The CDR3 runs to 14 residues. The V end lost 5 bases, the J end lost 3 bases, and 14 bases lay between the germline ends. Sequencing was done on a sample of normal breast tissue next to the tumor. This receptor was taken from a person in their 40s with breast cancer. The chain recombines TRBV5-1 with TRBJ2-5; D may be TRBD1 (6 bases). The CDR3 sequence is CASSRSQGEETQYF. CDR3 sequence (DNA): TGCGCCAGCAGTCGATCACAGGGTGAAGAGACCCAGTACTTC.